This TCR beta chain was retrieved from a study of human T cells and chemical hapten exposure. Study context: Subjects had 2% DPC placed on about 2 cm by about 2 cm of upper inner arm skin for sensitization.

Original processing methods: TCR counts had a median of about 94,000 per sample and spanned about 23,224 to 750,000. TCRdb independently ran MiXCR on the RACE reads; one entry per CDR3 protein. The V and J calls reflect TCRdb's pipeline rather than the authors' work. The sample carries about 340,000 distinct CDR3 sequences, approximately 6.3% recorded once. The time point here: patch test 1, 2 weeks after DPC sensitization. Treatment of the sample: therapeutic diphenylcyclopropenone sensitization with weekly scalp DPC. Suited to DPC and affected by alopecia, the donors ranged from 18 to 70 years old. This clonotype was detected ten times or more. Its antigen is as yet unknown. Trimming at V came to 3 bases and at J to 2 bases, leaving 4 bases not matched to a gene. CDR1 SGHTA and CDR2 FQGNSA come from the germline V gene. This CDR3 spans 15 amino acids. Findings and caveats of the study: Expanded TCR counts at PT1 went up together with patch test score, a positive correlation.

The material sequenced was whole blood, taken in connection with sensitization to the hapten diphenylcyclopropenone (DPC). The chain couples TRBV7-2 to TRBJ2-3, with 8 nucleotides matching TRBD2. The receptor was derived from a woman aged 18-29 years with alopecia areata. Some clones in this sample may be carry-over from other donors' samples. The chain's CDR3 is CASSFTSGSTDTQYF. In nucleotides, the CDR3 is TGTGCCAGCAGCTTTACTAGCGGATCCACAGATACGCAGTATTTT.